The present TCR beta chain was sequenced within a study of T-cell reconstitution after alpha-beta-depleted transplantation in children. This clonotype appeared a few times. Unique molecular identifiers featured in how the TCRbeta library was prepared. Via MiXCR, TCRdb re-called the PCR reads, giving one row per CDR3 protein. The table lists some 550,000 distinct CDR3 sequences, around 16% of them singletons, with 3% to 4% in the top ten. This clonotype was obtained from a human donor who donated a stem cell graft to a child with acute lymphoblastic leukemia. Sequenced here: PBMCs from the stem cell graft donor, sampled from the stem cell graft.

The CDR3 DNA reads TGTGCCAGCAGCTTTTCTAACCGGGACACCGATGAGCAGTTCTTC. It encodes CASSFSNRDTDEQFF. This chain links TRBV11-2 with TRBJ2-1; a weak D match, TRBD1 (6 bases). Trimming shortened V by 3 bases and J by 8 bases, and 17 bases separated the two germline ends. In germline, CDR1 is SGHAT, CDR2 FQNNGV. The CDR3 extends over 15 amino acids.